Listed below are T cell receptor beta chains from one sample, sequenced in a study of T-cell reconstitution after alpha-beta-depleted transplantation in children. TCRdb called the PCR reads again in MiXCR, with one record for every CDR3 protein. This table holds hundreds of thousands of distinct CDR3 sequences, about an eighth found once. The sample here was PBMCs, mostly from graft donor cells, taken 360 days after TCRalphabeta/CD19-depleted stem cell transplant. The receptors shown here come from a male patient younger than 18 who had a stem cell transplant for acute myeloid leukemia, so the T cells may come from the graft donor. Both conserved end residues are part of each CDR3. The D gene is left open where the match is weak. Some rows have no size entry. The others give once, few or many, or a class for an expanded clone.

clone_size | j_call | d_call | v_call | cdr3_aa | cdr3_nt
once | TRBJ2-3 | . | TRBV20-1 | CSAIQDTQYF | TGCAGTGCTATCCAAGATACGCAGTATTTT
. | TRBJ1-1 | TRBD1 | TRBV3-1 | CASSYAGGMNTEAFF | TGTGCCAGCAGCTACGCAGGGGGGATGAACACTGAAGCTTTCTTT
. | TRBJ1-1 | . | TRBV12-3/TRBV12-4 | CASSIRTAMNTEAFF | TGTGCCAGCAGTATACGGACAGCTATGAACACTGAAGCTTTCTTT
. | TRBJ2-3 | TRBD1 | TRBV7-9 | CASSLLPGTGGTDTQYF | TGTGCCAGCAGCTTACTACCCGGGACAGGGGGCACAGATACGCAGTATTTT
few | TRBJ2-7 | . | TRBV6-2/TRBV6-3 | CASSYSRRQVSYEQYF | TGTGCCAGCAGTTACTCGAGGCGACAGGTCTCCTACGAGCAGTACTTC
. | TRBJ2-3 | TRBD2 | TRBV4-3 | CASSHTSGKTDTQYF | TGCGCCAGCAGCCACACTAGCGGGAAAACAGATACGCAGTATTTT
few | TRBJ1-5 | . | TRBV6-2/TRBV6-3 | CASSPWRGFGSNQPQHF | TGTGCCAGCAGCCCTTGGAGGGGGTTTGGGAGCAATCAGCCCCAGCATTTT
many | TRBJ1-2 | TRBD1 | TRBV5-6 | CASSSDRGNYGYTF | TGTGCCAGCAGCTCGGACAGGGGAAACTATGGCTACACCTTC
few | TRBJ2-1 | TRBD2 | TRBV12-3/TRBV12-4 | CAIELTSGYNEQFF | TGTGCCATCGAACTGACTAGCGGGTACAATGAGCAGTTCTTC
. | TRBJ2-7 | TRBD2 | TRBV7-6 | CASSLRGGLPYEQYF | TGTGCCAGCAGCTTAAGGGGAGGGCTCCCCTACGAGCAGTACTTC
few | TRBJ2-1 | . | TRBV29-1 | CSVVQGVYNEQFF | TGCAGCGTTGTTCAGGGCGTCTACAATGAGCAGTTCTTC
few | TRBJ1-5 | . | TRBV6-2/TRBV6-3 | CASSYKGGTQPQHF | TGTGCCAGCAGTTACAAGGGAGGGACTCAGCCCCAGCATTTT
. | TRBJ2-7 | TRBD2 | TRBV28 | CASLAGGTYEQYF | TGTGCCAGTTTAGCGGGAGGGACCTACGAGCAGTACTTC
few | TRBJ2-3 | TRBD2 | TRBV4-3 | CASSQLAGTSTDTQYF | TGCGCCAGCAGCCAACTAGCGGGAACTAGCACAGATACGCAGTATTTT
. | TRBJ2-3 | . | TRBV28 | CASSPGLTGTQYF | TGTGCCAGCAGTCCCGGGTTAACTGGTACGCAGTATTTT
. | TRBJ2-5 | . | TRBV7-2 | CASSSPGGLASQYF | TGTGCCAGCAGCTCCCCCGGAGGGTTGGCTTCCCAGTACTTC
. | TRBJ2-7 | TRBD2 | TRBV6-2/TRBV6-3 | CASRISGRGGSYEQYF | TGTGCCAGCAGAATTAGCGGGAGAGGAGGCTCCTACGAGCAGTACTTC
few | TRBJ2-1 | TRBD1 | TRBV20-1 | CSTMDRGLFNEQFF | TGCAGTACCATGGACAGGGGGCTGTTTAATGAGCAGTTCTTC
few | TRBJ2-7 | TRBD2 | TRBV7-3 | CASSFSGSRDYEQYF | TGTGCCAGCAGCTTTAGCGGGAGTCGGGACTACGAGCAGTACTTC
. | TRBJ2-7 | TRBD2 | TRBV7-9 | CASSLLQGGALYEQYF | TGTGCCAGCAGCCTGTTGCAGGGAGGGGCGCTCTACGAGCAGTACTTC
few | TRBJ2-7 | . | TRBV29-1 | CSVGRLPYEQYF | TGCAGCGTTGGGAGACTCCCCTACGAGCAGTACTTC
. | TRBJ2-5 | TRBD2 | TRBV27 | CASSTRGRGETQYF | TGTGCCAGCAGTACTCGAGGGAGGGGAGAGACCCAGTACTTC
many | TRBJ2-7 | . | TRBV6-5 | CASSYRGKTYEQYF | TGTGCCAGCAGTTACAGGGGGAAGACCTACGAGCAGTACTTC
. | TRBJ2-7 | TRBD2 | TRBV7-9 | CASSPTPGLAYYEQYF | TGTGCCAGCAGCCCGACCCCCGGACTAGCTTACTACGAGCAGTACTTC
. | TRBJ1-2 | . | TRBV7-9 | CASSLVLPIRPYGYTF | TGTGCCAGCAGCTTAGTCCTCCCGATTAGGCCCTATGGCTACACCTTC
few | TRBJ2-5 | . | TRBV7-9 | CASSQPGIQETQYF | TGTGCCAGCAGCCAACCCGGGATTCAGGAGACCCAGTACTTC
many | TRBJ1-5 | . | TRBV28 | CASSTSAGFNQPQHF | TGTGCCAGCAGCACCTCCGCCGGATTCAATCAGCCCCAGCATTTT
few | TRBJ2-7 | . | TRBV12-3/TRBV12-4 | CASRGTSPYEQYF | TGTGCCAGCAGAGGGACTTCCCCCTACGAGCAGTACTTC